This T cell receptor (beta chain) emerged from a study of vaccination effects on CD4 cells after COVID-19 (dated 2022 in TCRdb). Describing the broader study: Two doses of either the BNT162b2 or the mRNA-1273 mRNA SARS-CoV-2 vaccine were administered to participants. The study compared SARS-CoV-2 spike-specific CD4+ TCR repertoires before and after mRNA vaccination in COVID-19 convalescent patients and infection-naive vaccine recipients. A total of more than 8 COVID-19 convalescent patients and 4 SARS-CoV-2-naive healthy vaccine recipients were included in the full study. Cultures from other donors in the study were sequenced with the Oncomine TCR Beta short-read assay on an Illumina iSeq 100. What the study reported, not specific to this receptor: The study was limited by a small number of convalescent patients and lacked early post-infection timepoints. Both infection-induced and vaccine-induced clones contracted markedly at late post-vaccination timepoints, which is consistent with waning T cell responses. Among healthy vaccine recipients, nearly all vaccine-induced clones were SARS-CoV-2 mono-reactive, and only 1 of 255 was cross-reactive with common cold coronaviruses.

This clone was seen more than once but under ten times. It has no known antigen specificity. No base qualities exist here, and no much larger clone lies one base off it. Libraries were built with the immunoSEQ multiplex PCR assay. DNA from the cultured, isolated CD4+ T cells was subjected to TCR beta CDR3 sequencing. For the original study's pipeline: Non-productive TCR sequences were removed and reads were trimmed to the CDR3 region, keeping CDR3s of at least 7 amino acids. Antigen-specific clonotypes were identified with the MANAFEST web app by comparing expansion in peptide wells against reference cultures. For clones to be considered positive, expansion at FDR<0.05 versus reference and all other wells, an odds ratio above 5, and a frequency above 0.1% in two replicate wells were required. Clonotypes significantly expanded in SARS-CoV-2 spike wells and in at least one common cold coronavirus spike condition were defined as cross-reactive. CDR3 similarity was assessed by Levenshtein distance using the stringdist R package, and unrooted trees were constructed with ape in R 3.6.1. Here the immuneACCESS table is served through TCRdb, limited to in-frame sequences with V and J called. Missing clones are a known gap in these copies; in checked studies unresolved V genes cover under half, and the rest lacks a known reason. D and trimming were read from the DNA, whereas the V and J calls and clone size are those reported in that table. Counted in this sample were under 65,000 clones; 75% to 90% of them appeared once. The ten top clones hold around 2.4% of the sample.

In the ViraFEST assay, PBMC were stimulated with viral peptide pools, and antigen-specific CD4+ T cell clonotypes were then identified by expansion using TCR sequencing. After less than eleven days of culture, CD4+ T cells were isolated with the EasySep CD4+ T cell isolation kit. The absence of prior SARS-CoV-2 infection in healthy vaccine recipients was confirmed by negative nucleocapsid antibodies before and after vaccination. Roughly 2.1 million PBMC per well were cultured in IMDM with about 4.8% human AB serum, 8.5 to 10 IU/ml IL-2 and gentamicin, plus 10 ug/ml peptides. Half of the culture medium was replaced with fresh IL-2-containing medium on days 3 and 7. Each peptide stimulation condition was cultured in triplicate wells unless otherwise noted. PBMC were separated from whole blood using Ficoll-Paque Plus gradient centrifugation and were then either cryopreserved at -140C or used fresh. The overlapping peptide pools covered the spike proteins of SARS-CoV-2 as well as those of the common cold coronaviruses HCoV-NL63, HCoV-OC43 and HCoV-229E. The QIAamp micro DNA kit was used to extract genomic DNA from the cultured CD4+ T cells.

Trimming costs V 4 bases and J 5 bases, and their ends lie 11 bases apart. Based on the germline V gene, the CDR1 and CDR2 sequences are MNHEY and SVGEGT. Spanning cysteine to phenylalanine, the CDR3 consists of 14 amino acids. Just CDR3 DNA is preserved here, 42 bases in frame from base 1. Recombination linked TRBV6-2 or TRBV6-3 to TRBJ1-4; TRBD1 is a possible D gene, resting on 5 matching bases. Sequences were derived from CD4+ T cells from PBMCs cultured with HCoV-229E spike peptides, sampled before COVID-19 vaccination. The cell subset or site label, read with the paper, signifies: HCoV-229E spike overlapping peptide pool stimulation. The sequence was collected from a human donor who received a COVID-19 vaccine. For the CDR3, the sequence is CASSLGVWNEKLFF. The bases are TGTGCCAGCAGTTTGGGGGTGTGGAATGAAAAACTGTTTTTT.